These T cell receptor beta chains were read from a single sample in a study of T cell responses to AZD1222 COVID-19 vaccine. Assay: immunoSEQ multiplex PCR; the TCRdb copy retains only in-frame clones and omits some. The sample has over 120,000 clones, roughly 89% seen once. Source: peripheral blood, taken on day 0 of AZD1222 vaccination. These receptors were taken from an adult in good health. Each CDR3 is given with its conserved first and last residue. A D gene is named only where the DNA matches it firmly. The size field is filled for only some rows; it gives once, few, many or a size class.

V gene	CDR3 length	J gene	clone size	D gene	CDR3 DNA	CDR3 protein
TRBV5-4	15	TRBJ2-1	.	.	TGTGCCAGCAGCTTGGAATCGGGAGCCTACAATGAGCAGTTCTTC	CASSLESGAYNEQFF
TRBV5-4	14	TRBJ2-7	.	.	TGTGCCAGCAGCTCTACAGGAGGCGACCGCGAGCAGTACTTC	CASSSTGGDREQYF
TRBV7-9	14	TRBJ2-7	.	.	TGTGCCAGCAGCTTTTGGGATATCCCCTACGAGCAGTACTTC	CASSFWDIPYEQYF
TRBV5-4	14	TRBJ2-5	.	.	TGTGCCAGCAGCCGCCCGGGTAATCAAGAGACCCAGTACTTC	CASSRPGNQETQYF
TRBV29-1	13	TRBJ1-2	.	TRBD1	TGCAGCGTATGGGGGACAGGGGCGCCCGGCTACACCTTC	CSVWGTGAPGYTF
TRBV9	14	TRBJ2-7	.	TRBD1	TGTGCCAGCAGCCCGAGAACACAGGGGTCCGAGCAGTACTTC	CASSPRTQGSEQYF
TRBV6-4	14	TRBJ2-3	.	.	TGTGCCAGCAGTGAGGGGGCTAGCACAGATACGCAGTATTTT	CASSEGASTDTQYF
TRBV12-3/TRBV12-4	13	TRBJ2-1	.	.	TGTGCCAGCAGTTTAGCCGGGAACAATGAGCAGTTCTTC	CASSLAGNNEQFF
TRBV7-7	13	TRBJ1-1	.	.	TGTGCCAGCAGCTCCGGGCCGAACACTGAAGCTTTCTTT	CASSSGPNTEAFF
TRBV5-4	14	TRBJ1-2	once	.	TGTGCCAGCAGCTTGGCCGGGACGGCTTATGGCTACACCTTC	CASSLAGTAYGYTF
TRBV5-6	18	TRBJ2-1	.	TRBD1	TGTGCCAGCAGCTTGGAAGGACAGGATCGTATCTCCTACAATGAGCAGTTCTTC	CASSLEGQDRISYNEQFF
TRBV21-1	14	TRBJ1-6	.	.	TGTGCCAGCACCAACCTAGAGTATAATTCACCCCTCCACTTT	CASTNLEYNSPLHF
TRBV7-9	12	TRBJ1-2	.	.	TGTGCCAGCAGCTTAGACCGTTATGGCTACACCTTC	CASSLDRYGYTF
TRBV3-1/TRBV3-2	18	TRBJ2-1	.	TRBD2	TGTGCCAGCAGCCCCGGGACTAGCGGGAGGGCCCCGGGAAATGAGCAGTTCTTC	CASSPGTSGRAPGNEQFF
TRBV5-4	17	TRBJ1-5	.	.	TGTGCCAGCAGCTCACAGGGATATGAGGGTAGCAATCAGCCCCAGCATTTT	CASSSQGYEGSNQPQHF
TRBV6-1	15	TRBJ1-1	few	.	TGTGCCAGCAGTGAACCGCAGGGGAGGAACACTGAAGCTTTCTTT	CASSEPQGRNTEAFF
TRBV7-9	14	TRBJ2-2	few	.	TGTGCCAGCCGGCGGGTGAACCCTACCGGGGAGCTGTTTTTT	CASRRVNPTGELFF
TRBV2	10	TRBJ2-5	.	.	TGTGCCAAGTGCCAAGAGACCCAGTACTTC	CAKCQETQYF
TRBV18	17	TRBJ1-1	.	.	TGTGCCAGCTCACCTAGTAACCTCTTAGGCCCGAACACTGAAGCTTTCTTT	CASSPSNLLGPNTEAFF
TRBV7-9	16	TRBJ2-2	once	.	TGTGCCAGCAGCTTGAGACAGGGCGGGAGCACCGGGGAGCTGTTTTTT	CASSLRQGGSTGELFF
TRBV2	12	TRBJ1-1	.	.	TGTGCCAGCAGGGGGGACGGCACTGAAGCTTTCTTT	CASRGDGTEAFF
TRBV9	14	TRBJ2-4	.	.	TGTGCCAGCAGCGTAGAGGTTGGGGGAAACATTCAGTACTTC	CASSVEVGGNIQYF
TRBV27	15	TRBJ2-2	.	TRBD1	TGTGCCAGCAGACGACAGGGGACGGGCACCGGGGAGCTGTTTTTT	CASRRQGTGTGELFF
TRBV6-5	14	TRBJ2-2	.	.	TGTGCCAGCAGCAGACCCTCGGGCACCGGGGAGCTGTTTTTT	CASSRPSGTGELFF
TRBV28	15	TRBJ2-2	.	.	TGTGCCAGCAGTTTAACTGCGTATTCCACCGGGGAGCTGTTTTTT	CASSLTAYSTGELFF
TRBV12-5	14	TRBJ1-6	.	.	TGTGCTAGTCGACTGGGGGCACCGAATTCACCCCTCCACTTT	CASRLGAPNSPLHF
TRBV10-1	16	TRBJ2-1	once	.	TGCGCCAGCAGTGACCAGACAGGATTCCTCTACAATGAGCAGTTCTTC	CASSDQTGFLYNEQFF
TRBV5-5	13	TRBJ1-1	.	.	TGTGCCAGCAGCTTGGTTAAGAACACTGAAGCTTTCTTT	CASSLVKNTEAFF
TRBV5-5	16	TRBJ2-7	.	TRBD1	TGTGCCAGCAGCTTGGGTTACACACAGGGGACCTACGAGCAGTACTTC	CASSLGYTQGTYEQYF
TRBV27	13	TRBJ2-7	.	.	TGTGCCAGCCTCCAAAGCCCCTCCTACGAGCAGTACTTC	CASLQSPSYEQYF
TRBV25-1	14	TRBJ1-6	.	TRBD1	TGTGCCAGCAGTTGGACAGGAGTTAATTCACCCCTCCACTTT	CASSWTGVNSPLHF
TRBV5-1	14	TRBJ1-6	.	TRBD1	TGCGCCAGCAGCTCCAGACAGGGAGAGTCACCCCTCCACTTT	CASSSRQGESPLHF
TRBV7-9	15	TRBJ2-7	.	TRBD1	TGTGCCAGCAGCGTCCAGGGGGACGCTGTTTACGAGCAGTACTTC	CASSVQGDAVYEQYF
TRBV5-8	14	TRBJ2-1	few	.	TGTGCCAGCAGCTTACGGGACCGATACAATGAGCAGTTCTTC	CASSLRDRYNEQFF
TRBV30	13	TRBJ2-7	.	.	TGTGCCTGGAGTGTTGGTAGTCACTGGGTGCAGTACTTC	CAWSVGSHWVQYF
TRBV11-2	16	TRBJ1-3	.	TRBD1	TGTGCCAGCAGCTTCCCCAGGGGGCTGTCAGGAAACACCATATATTTT	CASSFPRGLSGNTIYF
TRBV27	14	TRBJ2-1	.	.	TGTGCCAGCAGTTTGGGAGGAATCGAGCGAGAGCAGTTCTTC	CASSLGGIEREQFF
TRBV5-1	15	TRBJ1-1	.	.	TGCGCCAGCAGCTTTTTAGGGGGAAAAAGACTTGAAGCTTTCTTT	CASSFLGGKRLEAFF
TRBV19	13	TRBJ2-3	few	.	TGTGCCAGTAGTATGAGAAGGTCAGATACGCAGTATTTT	CASSMRRSDTQYF
TRBV12-3/TRBV12-4	13	TRBJ2-2	once	.	TGTGCCAGCAGTTTTGGTAGGACCGGGGAGCTGTTTTTT	CASSFGRTGELFF
TRBV4-1	15	TRBJ1-6	.	.	TGCGCCAGCAGCCAAGTCTTAGGGGCCCGGTCACCCCTCCACTTT	CASSQVLGARSPLHF
TRBV7-8	13	TRBJ2-3	.	.	TGTGCCAGCTTGACGGGGGGCACAGATACGCAGTATTTT	CASLTGGTDTQYF
TRBV4-2	16	TRBJ1-1	.	.	TGTGCCAGCAGCCCGTACAAAGACAGAGAGAACACTGAAGCTTTCTTT	CASSPYKDRENTEAFF
TRBV5-1	16	TRBJ2-3	.	.	TGCGCCAGCAGCCCTCGGGACTCCCTTGTCCCAGATACGCAGTATTTT	CASSPRDSLVPDTQYF
TRBV15	16	TRBJ1-4	.	.	TGTGCCACCAGCAGAGAGCGAACCGCAACTAATGAAAAACTGTTTTTT	CATSRERTATNEKLFF